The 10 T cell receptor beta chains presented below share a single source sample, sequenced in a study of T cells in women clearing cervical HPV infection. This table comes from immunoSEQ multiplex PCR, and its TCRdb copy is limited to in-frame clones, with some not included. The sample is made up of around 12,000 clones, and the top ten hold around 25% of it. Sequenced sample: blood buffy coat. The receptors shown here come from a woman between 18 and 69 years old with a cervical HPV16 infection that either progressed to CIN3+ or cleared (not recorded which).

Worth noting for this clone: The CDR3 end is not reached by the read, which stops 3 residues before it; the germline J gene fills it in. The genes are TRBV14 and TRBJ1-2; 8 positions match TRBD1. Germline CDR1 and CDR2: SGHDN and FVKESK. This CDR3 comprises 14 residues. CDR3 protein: CASSQEDRVYGYTF. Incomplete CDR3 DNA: TGTGCCAGCAGCCAAGAGGACAGGGTTTACGGC.

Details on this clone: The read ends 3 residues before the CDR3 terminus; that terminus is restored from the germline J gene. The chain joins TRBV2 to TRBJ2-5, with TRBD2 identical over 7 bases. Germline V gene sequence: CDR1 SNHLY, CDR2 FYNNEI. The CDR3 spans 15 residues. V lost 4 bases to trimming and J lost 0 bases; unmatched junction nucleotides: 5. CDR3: CASSGTSGYQETQYF. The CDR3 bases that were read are TGTGCCAGCAGTGGGACTAGTGGCTACCAAGAGACC.

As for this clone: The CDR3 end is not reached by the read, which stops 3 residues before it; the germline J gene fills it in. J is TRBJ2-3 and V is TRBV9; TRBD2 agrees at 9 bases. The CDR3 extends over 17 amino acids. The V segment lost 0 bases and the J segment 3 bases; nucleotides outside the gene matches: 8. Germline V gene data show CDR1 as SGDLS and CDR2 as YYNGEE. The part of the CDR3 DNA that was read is TGTGCCAGCAGCGTAGGAAGAGGCGGGGGGGCTACAGATACG. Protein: CASSVGRGGGATDT. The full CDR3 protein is CASSVGRGGGATDTQYF.

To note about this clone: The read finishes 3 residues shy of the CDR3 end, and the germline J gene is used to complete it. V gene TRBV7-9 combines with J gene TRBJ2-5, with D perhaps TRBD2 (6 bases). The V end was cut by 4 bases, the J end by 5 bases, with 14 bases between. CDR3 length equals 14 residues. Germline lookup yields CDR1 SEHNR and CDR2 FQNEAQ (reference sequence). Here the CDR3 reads CASSWAGLGETQYF. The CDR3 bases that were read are TGTGCCAGCAGCTGGGCGGGGCTGGGGGAGACC.

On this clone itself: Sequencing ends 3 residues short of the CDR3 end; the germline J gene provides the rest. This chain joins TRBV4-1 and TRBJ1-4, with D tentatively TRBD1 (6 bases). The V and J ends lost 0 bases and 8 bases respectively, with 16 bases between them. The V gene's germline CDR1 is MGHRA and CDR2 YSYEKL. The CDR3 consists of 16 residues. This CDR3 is CASSQDIGGQGEKLFF. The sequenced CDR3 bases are TGCGCCAGCAGCCAAGATATCGGGGGGCAGGGGGAAAAA.

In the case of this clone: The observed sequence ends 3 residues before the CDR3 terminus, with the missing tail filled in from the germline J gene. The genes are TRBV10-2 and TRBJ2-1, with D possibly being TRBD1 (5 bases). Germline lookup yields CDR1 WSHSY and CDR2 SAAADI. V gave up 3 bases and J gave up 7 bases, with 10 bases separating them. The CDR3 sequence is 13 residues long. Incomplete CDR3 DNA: TGCGCCAGCAGTGAATCCAGGGCTAATGAG. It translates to CASSESRANE. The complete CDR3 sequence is CASSESRANEQFF.

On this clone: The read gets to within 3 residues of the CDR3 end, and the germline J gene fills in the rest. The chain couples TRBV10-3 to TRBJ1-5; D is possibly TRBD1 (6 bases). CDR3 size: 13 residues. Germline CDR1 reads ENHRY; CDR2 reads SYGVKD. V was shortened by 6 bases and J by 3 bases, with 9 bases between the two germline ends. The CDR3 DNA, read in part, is TGTGCCATCAGCCGGGACAACAATCAGCCC. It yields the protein CAISRDNNQP. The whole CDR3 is CAISRDNNQPQHF.

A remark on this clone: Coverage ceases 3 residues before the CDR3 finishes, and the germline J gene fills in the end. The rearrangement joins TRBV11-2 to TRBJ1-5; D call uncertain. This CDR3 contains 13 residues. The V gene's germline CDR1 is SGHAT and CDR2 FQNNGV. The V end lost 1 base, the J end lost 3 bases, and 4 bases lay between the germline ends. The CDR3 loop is CASSLGLNQPQHF. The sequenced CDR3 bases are TGTGCCAGCAGCTTAGGACTCAATCAGCCC.

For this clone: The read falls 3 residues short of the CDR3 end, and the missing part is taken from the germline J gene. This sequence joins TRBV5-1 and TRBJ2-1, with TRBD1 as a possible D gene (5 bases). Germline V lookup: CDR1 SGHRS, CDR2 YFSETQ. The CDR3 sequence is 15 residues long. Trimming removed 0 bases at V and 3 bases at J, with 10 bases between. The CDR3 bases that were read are TGCGCCAGCAGCTTGGGTCAGGGCCACTACAATGAG. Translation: CASSLGQGHYNE. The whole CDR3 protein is CASSLGQGHYNEQFF.

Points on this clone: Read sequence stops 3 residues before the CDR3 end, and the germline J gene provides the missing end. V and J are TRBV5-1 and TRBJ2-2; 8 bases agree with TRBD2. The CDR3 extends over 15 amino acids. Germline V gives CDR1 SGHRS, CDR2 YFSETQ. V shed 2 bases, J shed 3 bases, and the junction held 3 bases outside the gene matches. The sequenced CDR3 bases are TGCGCCAGCAGCTTACTAGCGGCTGACACCGGGGAG. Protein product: CASSLLAADTGE. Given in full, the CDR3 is CASSLLAADTGELFF.